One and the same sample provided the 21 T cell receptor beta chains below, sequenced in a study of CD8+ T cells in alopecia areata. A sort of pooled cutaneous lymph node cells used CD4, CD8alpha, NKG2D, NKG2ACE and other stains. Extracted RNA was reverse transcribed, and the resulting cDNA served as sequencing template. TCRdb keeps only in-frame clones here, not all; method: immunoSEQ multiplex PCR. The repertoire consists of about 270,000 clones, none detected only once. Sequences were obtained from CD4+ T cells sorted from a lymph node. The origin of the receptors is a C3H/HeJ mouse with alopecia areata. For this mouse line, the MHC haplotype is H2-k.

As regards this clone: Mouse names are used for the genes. CDR3 sequence: CASSDAPRDNYAEQFF. The part of the CDR3 DNA that was read is TGTGCCAGCAGTGATGCTCCCAGGGATAACTATGCT. The chain uses TRBV13-3 and TRBJ2-1, with D perhaps matching TRBD1 (5 bases). The DNA ends 4 residues before the CDR3 does, and the rest of the CDR3 is filled in from the germline J gene. The ends were cut back, 0 bases at V and 0 bases at J, with 10 bases in the middle. Germline V gene sequence: CDR1 NNHDY, CDR2 SYVADS. The length of the CDR3 is 16 residues.

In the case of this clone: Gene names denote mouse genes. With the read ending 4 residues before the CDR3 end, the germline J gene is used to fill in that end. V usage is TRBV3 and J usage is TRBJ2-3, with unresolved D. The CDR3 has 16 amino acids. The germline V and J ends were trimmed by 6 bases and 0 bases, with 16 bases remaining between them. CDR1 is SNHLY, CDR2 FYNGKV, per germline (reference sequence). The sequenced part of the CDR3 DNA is TGTGCCAGCAGAAATAGACAAAATTCTAGTGCAGAA. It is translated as CASRNRQNSSAE. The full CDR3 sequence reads CASRNRQNSSAETLYF.

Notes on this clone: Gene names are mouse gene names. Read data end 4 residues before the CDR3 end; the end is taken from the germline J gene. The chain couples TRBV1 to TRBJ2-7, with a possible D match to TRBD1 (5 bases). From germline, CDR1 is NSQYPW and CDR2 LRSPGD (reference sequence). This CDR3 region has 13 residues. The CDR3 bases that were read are TGCACCTGCAGTGCAGGACAGAGGAAT. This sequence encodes CTCSAGQRN. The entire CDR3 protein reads CTCSAGQRNEQYF.

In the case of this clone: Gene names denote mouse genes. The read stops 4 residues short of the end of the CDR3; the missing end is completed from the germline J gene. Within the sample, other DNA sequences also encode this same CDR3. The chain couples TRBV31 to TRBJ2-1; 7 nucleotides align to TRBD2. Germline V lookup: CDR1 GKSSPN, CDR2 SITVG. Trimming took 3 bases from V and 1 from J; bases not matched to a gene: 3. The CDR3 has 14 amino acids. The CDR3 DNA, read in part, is TGTGCCTGGAGCCTCTGGGGGAACTATGCT. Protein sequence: CAWSLWGNYA. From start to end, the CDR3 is CAWSLWGNYAEQFF.

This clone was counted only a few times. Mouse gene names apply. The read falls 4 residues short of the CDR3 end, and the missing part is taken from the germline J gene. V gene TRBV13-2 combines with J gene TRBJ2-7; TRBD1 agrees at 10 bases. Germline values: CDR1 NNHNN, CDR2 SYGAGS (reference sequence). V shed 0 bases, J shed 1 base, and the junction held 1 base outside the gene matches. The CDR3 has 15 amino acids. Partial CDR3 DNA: TGTGCCAGCGGTGATGCGGGACAGGGGTCCTAT. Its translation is CASGDAGQGSY. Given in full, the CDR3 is CASGDAGQGSYEQYF.

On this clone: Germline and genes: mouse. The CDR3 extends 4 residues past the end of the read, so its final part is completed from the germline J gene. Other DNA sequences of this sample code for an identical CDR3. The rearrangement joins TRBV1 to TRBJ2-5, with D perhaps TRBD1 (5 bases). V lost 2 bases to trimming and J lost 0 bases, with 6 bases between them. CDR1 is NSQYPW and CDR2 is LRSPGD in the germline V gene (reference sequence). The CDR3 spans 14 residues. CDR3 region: CTCSAQGNQDTQYF. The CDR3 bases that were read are TGCACCTGCAGTGCACAGGGTAACCAAGAC.

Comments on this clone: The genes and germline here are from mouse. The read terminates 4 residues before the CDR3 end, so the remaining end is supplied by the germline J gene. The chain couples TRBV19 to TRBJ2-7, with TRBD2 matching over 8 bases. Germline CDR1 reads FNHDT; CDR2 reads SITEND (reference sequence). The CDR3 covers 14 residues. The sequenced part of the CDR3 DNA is TGTGCCAGCAGTATCGGGGGGGCGCTGGAT. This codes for CASSIGGALD. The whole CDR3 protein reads CASSIGGALDEQYF.

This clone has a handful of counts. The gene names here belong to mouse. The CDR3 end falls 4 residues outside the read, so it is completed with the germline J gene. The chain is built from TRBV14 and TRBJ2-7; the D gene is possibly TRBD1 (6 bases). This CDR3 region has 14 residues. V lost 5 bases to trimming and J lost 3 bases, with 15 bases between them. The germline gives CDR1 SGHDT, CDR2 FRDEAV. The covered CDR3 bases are TGTGCCAGCAGCCTCGTCCGGGACAACTAT. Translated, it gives CASSLVRDNY. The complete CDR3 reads CASSLVRDNYEQYF.

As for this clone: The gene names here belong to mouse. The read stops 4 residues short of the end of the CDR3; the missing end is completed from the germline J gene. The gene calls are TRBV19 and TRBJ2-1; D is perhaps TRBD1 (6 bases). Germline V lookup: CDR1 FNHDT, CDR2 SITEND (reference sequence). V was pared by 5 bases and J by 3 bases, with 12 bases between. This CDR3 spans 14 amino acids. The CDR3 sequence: CASRRDNPYAEQFF. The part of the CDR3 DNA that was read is TGTGCCAGCAGAAGGGACAACCCCTATGCT.

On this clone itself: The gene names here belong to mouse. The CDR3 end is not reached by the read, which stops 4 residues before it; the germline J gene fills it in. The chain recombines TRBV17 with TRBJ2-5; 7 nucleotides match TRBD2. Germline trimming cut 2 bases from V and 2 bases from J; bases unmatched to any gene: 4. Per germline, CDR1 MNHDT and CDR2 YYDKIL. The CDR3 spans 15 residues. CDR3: CASSRPWGSQDTQYF. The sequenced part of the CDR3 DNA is TGTGCTAGCAGTAGACCCTGGGGGAGCCAAGAC.

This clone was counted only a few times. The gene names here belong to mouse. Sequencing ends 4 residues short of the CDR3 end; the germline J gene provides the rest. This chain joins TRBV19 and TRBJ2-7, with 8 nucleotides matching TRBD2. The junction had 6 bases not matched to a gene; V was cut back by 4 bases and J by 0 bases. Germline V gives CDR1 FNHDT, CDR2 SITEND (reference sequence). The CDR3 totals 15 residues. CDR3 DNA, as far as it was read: TGTGCCAGCAGTTCCCGTTGGGGGGGCTCCTAT. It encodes CASSSRWGGSY. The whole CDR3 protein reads CASSSRWGGSYEQYF.

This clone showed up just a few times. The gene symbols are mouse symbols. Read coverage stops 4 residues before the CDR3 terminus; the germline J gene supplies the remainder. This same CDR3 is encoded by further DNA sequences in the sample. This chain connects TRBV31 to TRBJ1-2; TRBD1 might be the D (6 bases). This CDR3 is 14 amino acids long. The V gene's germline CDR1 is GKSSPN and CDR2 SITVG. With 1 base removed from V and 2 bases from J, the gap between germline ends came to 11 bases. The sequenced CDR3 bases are TGTGCCTGGAGTCCCAGGGGAGGTAACTCC. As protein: CAWSPRGGNS. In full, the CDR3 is CAWSPRGGNSDYTF.

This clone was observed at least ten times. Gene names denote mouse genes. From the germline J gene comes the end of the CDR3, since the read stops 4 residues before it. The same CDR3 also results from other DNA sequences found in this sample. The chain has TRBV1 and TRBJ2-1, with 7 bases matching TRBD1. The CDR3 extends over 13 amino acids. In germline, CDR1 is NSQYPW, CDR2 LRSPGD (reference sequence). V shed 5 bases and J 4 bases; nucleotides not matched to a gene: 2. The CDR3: CTCSPGQYAEQFF. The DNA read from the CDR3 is TGCACCTGCAGTCCGGGACAGTATGCT.

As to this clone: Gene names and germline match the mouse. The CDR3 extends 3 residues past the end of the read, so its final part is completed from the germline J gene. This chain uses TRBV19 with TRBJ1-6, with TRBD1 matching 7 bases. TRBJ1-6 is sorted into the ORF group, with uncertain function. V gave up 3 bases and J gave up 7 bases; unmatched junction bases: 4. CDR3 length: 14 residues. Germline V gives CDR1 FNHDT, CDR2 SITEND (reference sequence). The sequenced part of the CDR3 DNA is TGTGCCAGCAGTAGACAGGGCCCGAATTCGCCC. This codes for CASSRQGPNSP. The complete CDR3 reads CASSRQGPNSPLYF.

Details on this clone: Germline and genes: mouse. CDR3 sequence: CASSVKNQDTQYF. Incomplete CDR3 DNA: TGTGCCAGCAGCGTCAAGAACCAAGAC. V is TRBV13-3 and J is TRBJ2-5; D not resolved. The CDR3 is cut off 4 residues early in the read; its end comes from the germline J gene. This CDR3 contains 13 residues. With 5 bases removed from V and 0 bases from J, the gap between germline ends came to 7 bases. Germline V gives CDR1 NNHDY, CDR2 SYVADS.

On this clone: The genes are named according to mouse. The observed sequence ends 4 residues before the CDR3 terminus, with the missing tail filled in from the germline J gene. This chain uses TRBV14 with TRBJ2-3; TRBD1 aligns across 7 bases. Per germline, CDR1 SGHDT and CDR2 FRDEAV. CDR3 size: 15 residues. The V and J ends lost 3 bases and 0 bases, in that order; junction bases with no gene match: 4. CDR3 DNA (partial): TGTGCCAGCAGTTCCGGGACAGATAGTGCAGAA. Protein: CASSSGTDSAE. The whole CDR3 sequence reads CASSSGTDSAETLYF.

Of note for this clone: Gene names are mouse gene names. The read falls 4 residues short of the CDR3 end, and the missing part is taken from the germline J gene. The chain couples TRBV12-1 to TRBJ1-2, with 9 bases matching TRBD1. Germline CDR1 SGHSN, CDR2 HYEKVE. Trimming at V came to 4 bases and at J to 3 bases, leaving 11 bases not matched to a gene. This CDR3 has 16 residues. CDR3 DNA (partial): TGTGCCAGCTCCCTCGGGACAGGGCGGAGTGACTCC. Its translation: CASSLGTGRSDS. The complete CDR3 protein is CASSLGTGRSDSDYTF.

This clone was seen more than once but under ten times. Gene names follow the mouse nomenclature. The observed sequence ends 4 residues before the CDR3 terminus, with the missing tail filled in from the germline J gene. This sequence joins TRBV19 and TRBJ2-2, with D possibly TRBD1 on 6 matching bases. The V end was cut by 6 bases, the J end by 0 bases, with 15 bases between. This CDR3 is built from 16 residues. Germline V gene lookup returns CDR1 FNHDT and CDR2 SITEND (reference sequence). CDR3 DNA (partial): TGTGCCAGCACCCCCCCACAGGGAACAAACACCGGG. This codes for CASTPPQGTNTG. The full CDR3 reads CASTPPQGTNTGQLYF.

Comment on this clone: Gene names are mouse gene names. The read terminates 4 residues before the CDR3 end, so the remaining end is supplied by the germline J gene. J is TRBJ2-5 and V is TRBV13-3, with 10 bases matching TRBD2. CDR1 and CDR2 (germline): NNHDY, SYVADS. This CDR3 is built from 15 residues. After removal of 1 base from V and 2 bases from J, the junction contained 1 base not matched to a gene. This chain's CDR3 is CASSDLGGLQDTQYF. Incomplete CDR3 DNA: TGTGCCAGCAGTGATCTGGGGGGGCTCCAAGAC.

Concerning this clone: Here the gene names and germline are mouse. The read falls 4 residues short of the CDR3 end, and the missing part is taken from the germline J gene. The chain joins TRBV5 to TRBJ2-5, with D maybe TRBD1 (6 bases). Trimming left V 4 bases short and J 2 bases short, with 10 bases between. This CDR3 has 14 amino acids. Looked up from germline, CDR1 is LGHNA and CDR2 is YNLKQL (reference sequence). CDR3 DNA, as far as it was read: TGTGCCAGCAGCCCGGGACATCTCCAAGAC. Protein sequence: CASSPGHLQD. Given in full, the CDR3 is CASSPGHLQDTQYF.

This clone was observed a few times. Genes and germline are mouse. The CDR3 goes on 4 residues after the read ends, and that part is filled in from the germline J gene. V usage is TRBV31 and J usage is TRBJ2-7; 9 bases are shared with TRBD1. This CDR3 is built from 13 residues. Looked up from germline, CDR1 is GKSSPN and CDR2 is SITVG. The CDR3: CAWSHGTGYEQYF. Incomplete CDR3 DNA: TGTGCCTGGAGTCACGGGACAGGGTAT.